Sequencing of this T cell receptor beta chain was carried out in a study of shared clonotypes between healthy human individuals (TCRdb year 2020). At the level of the whole study: The cohort comprised a couple of women and a few men aged 18 to 49 years. For each donor, CD4 naive and CD4 memory were each run on three plates, CD8 naive on two plates, and CD8 memory on one plate. Between about 0.85 and 9.5 billion PBMCs per donor were obtained by leukapheresis. Blood TCR repertoires of a handful of healthy adults were deeply sequenced to estimate repertoire size and the extent of clonotype sharing between individuals. Different laboratories and diverse techniques were used to prepare libraries and sequence TCR repertoires, to increase sequencing depth and limit assay-specific biases.

For this clone: Its target antigen remains unknown. Per-nucleotide qualities are absent, and no much larger clonotype sits a single base away.

V was cut back by 3 bases and J by 0 bases, leaving a gap of 13 bases between them. Taken from the germline V gene, the CDR1 and CDR2 loops are SGDLS and YYNGEE. The CDR3 has 17 amino acids, counting the end cysteine and phenylalanine. The CDR3 DNA has 51 bases and is translated from base 1. Donors were healthy HIV-negative adults with no recently reported acute infections or vaccinations. Only Caucasian adults living in Nashville, Tennessee, USA were represented among the donors. CD4+ T cells were enriched through magnetic negative selection, after which naive cells were positively selected on CD45RA and the remaining negative fraction served as the memory subset. Blood was collected by leukapheresis, and PBMCs were isolated by Ficoll-Histopaque density gradient centrifugation and then cryopreserved in liquid nitrogen vapor phase. Analytical flow cytometry was used to check the purity and quantity of every magnetically sorted T cell population. From each sorted fraction, genomic DNA was isolated and quantified by UV absorbance on a Nanodrop 2000c.

The research as a whole found: Based on pairwise subsampling, the degree of clonotype sharing among donors was expected to be affected by sequencing depth. Compared with non-shared clonotypes, the clonotypes found in all four sorted-subset donors had higher generation probabilities. Because the study included only a small number of donors, the genetic and exposure-history diversity represented was limited. Rarefaction of sorted-subset datasets indicated incomplete sequencing despite the large sequencing depth. Larger estimated clonotype richness was generally found for naive subsets than for memory subsets. When a few donors were compared, the shared fraction of clonotypes was approximately 5% for naive CD4, roughly 3.4% for naive CD8, 2.3% for memory CD4, and 0.4% for memory CD8. Only blood was sampled, and tissue TCR repertoires likely differ from those in blood.

TCR CDR3 regions were amplified from genomic DNA by multiplex PCR using the deep immunoSEQ assay. Genomic DNA extracted from each cell subset was distributed evenly over all wells of several immunoSEQ 96-well plates, and each plate served as one replicate. For sorted subsets, around 200 ng genomic DNA, equal to 30,000 or so T cell genomes, was loaded into each replicate PCR. The purified libraries were quantified using a Qubit 3.0 fluorometer, sized with a Bioanalyzer 2100, and then quantified again using the KAPA Library Quantification kit. Every immunoSEQ 96-well plate was sequenced on a separate single-read 150-cycle Illumina NextSeq 550 flow cell. Per the source publication's procedure: The immunoSEQ output contained only junctional sequences without quality scores, so filtering could not match that applied to full-length reads. Sequences were annotated with PyIR, a Python wrapper for IgBLAST v1.9, using IMGT germline references to assign V/J genes and CDR3. Any read was removed if the V/J assignment was weak (E-value above 1e-6), the CDR3 was missing, or the read contained stop codons, out-of-frame junctions, or ambiguous translated residues. A V3J clonotype was defined by an identical inferred V gene, J gene, and CDR3 amino acid sequence. To compute the percentage overlap between repertoires, the number of shared unique clonotypes was divided by the size of the smaller repertoire. RTK rarefaction, the Chao1 estimator, and Recon v2.1 estimates of unobserved clonotypes were used to assess repertoire richness. Generation probabilities were computed with OLGA for all TCRbeta clonotypes obtained by the gDNA method from several donors. As stored in TCRdb, this immuneACCESS dataset retains in-frame rearrangements with V and J assigned. A fraction of the clones does not appear; measured against another copy, unresolved V genes explain less than half of the discrepancy, and the remainder lacks a known reason. The D gene and trimming were derived from the DNA, and the V and J assignments and clone size from that table. This sample is represented by over 950,000 clones; approximately 80% of them were singletons. About 0.94% of the sample rests with the top ten.

The TCR sequence derives from a man aged 18-30 years in good health. Some clones in this sample may be carry-over from other donors' samples. The sample taken for sequencing was memory CD4+ T cells from PBMCs. According to the study, the label for this sample's cell subset or site signals: CD45RA-negative fraction. The chain couples TRBV9 to TRBJ2-6, with the identity of the D gene unclear. The sequence in DNA is TGTGCCAGCAGCGCCCACGCAGGCTACTCTGGGGCCAACGTCCTGACTTTC. Its protein product is CASSAHAGYSGANVLTF. With the portions outside the CDR3 filled from the reference TRBV9 and TRBJ2-6 genes, the complete variable region becomes DSGVTQTPKHLITATGQRVTLRCSPRSGDLSVYWYQQSLDQGLQFLIQYYNGEERAKGNILERFSAQQFPDLHSELNLSSLELGDSALYFCASSAHAGYSGANVLTFGAGSRLTVL.